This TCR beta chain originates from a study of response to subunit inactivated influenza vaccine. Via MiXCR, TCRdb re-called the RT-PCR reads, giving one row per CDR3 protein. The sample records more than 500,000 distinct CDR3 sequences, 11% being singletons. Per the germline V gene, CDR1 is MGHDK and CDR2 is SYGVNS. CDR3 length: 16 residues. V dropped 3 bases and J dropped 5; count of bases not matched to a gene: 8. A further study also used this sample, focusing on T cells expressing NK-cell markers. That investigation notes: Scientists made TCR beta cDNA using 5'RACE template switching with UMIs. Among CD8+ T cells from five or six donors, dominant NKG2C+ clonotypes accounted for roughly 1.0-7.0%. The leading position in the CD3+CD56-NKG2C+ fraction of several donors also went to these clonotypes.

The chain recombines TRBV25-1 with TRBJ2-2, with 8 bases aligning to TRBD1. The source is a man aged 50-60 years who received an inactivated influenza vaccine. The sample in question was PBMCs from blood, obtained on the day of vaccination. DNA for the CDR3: TGTGCCAGCAGTGATCTTCGGACAGGGCGGACCGGGGAGCTGTTTTTT. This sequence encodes CASSDLRTGRTGELFF.